This is a list of T cell receptor beta chains from one sample in a study of CD8+ T cells in alopecia areata. Profiling relied on immunoSEQ multiplex PCR, and the TCRdb table lists in-frame clones only, not all of them. Here the sample spans fewer than 150,000 clones, approximately 85% being singletons. The specimen was CD8+ T cells sorted from blood, collected at week 4, from a patient treated with tofacitinib. These receptors all stem from a human donor with alopecia areata. CDR3s include the opening cysteine and the closing phenylalanine or tryptophan. Each record gives: J gene, V gene, CDR3 protein.

>TRBJ2-5|TRBV7-9
CASSLEQRETQYF
>TRBJ2-1|TRBV5-1
CASSLDRDWNINEQFF
>TRBJ1-4|TRBV7-2
CASSWTGEKLFF
>TRBJ1-6|TRBV6-5
CASSTARRDSPLHF
>TRBJ2-7|TRBV4-3
CASSPGFLSGEQYF
>TRBJ2-5|TRBV18
CASSPPTGSETQYF
>TRBJ2-7|TRBV30
CAWSVVRLAGARYEQYF
>TRBJ2-1|TRBV27
CASTTGGHNEQFF
>TRBJ1-2|TRBV29-1
CSGGQGYGYTF
>TRBJ2-7|TRBV30
CAWNLGQGFPYEQYF
>TRBJ1-2|TRBV27
CASSFRAGGPGGSYTF
>TRBJ1-6|TRBV27
CASRTGMNSPLHF
>TRBJ2-5|TRBV29-1
CSVAGGPFYRYQETQYF
>TRBJ2-4|TRBV7-9
CASSFIRDGEYIQYF
>TRBJ2-5|TRBV5-1
CASSRRGETQYF
>TRBJ1-2|TRBV19
CASTHVQGALNYGYTF
>TRBJ2-3|TRBV9
CASSVDGSSTDTQYF
>TRBJ1-2|TRBV6-5
CASSPRAENYGYTF
>TRBJ2-1|TRBV4-1
CASSHPISGNEQFF
>TRBJ2-5|TRBV6-5
CASSYRGLAGETQYF
>TRBJ1-1|TRBV5-1
CASSLVLEGTEAFF
>TRBJ2-7|TRBV27
CASSSRVAGDGEQYF
>TRBJ1-1|TRBV15
CATSPGGGENTEAFF
>TRBJ2-7|TRBV2
CASGPPAFKSYEQYF
>TRBJ1-2|TRBV13
CASSLGRNGYTF
>TRBJ2-2|TRBV6-5
CASSYAANTGELFF
>TRBJ1-1|TRBV6-1
CASSSLLGDTEAFF
>TRBJ2-3|TRBV11-2
CASSTDYSSTDTQYF
>TRBJ2-7|TRBV10-2
CASRAEITSSYEQYF
>TRBJ2-3|TRBV29-1
CSVGKGPTTDTQYF
>TRBJ1-2|TRBV5-5
CASSLLVQGQDGYTF
>TRBJ2-3|TRBV10-3
CAIRQGGQTDTQYF
>TRBJ2-5|TRBV2
CASSEFRGAQETQYF
>TRBJ2-3|TRBV19
CASSWTSTDTQYF
>TRBJ1-4|TRBV7-9
CASSPPGQGWEKLFF
>TRBJ1-5|TRBV6-5
CASSYSWDQPQHF
>TRBJ2-6|TRBV5-6
CASPCCNKSQSRANVLTF
>TRBJ2-3|TRBV4-2
CASSQEFSADTQYF
>TRBJ2-7|TRBV27
CASSQGGPYEQYF
>TRBJ2-5|TRBV11-2
CASSLGRRGLTQETQYF
>TRBJ2-1|TRBV7-9
CASSLAPGGSYNEQFF
>TRBJ2-1|TRBV5-8
CASSWPGQGYGWYNEQFF
>TRBJ1-2|TRBV7-9
CASSLGGNNYGYTF
>TRBJ2-5|TRBV18
CASSPPRARETQYF
>TRBJ1-2|TRBV30
CAWDGTNYGYTF
>TRBJ2-5|TRBV10-3
CAISDLGRGIQETQYF
>TRBJ1-1|TRBV7-9
CASNTNRDEARMNTEAFF